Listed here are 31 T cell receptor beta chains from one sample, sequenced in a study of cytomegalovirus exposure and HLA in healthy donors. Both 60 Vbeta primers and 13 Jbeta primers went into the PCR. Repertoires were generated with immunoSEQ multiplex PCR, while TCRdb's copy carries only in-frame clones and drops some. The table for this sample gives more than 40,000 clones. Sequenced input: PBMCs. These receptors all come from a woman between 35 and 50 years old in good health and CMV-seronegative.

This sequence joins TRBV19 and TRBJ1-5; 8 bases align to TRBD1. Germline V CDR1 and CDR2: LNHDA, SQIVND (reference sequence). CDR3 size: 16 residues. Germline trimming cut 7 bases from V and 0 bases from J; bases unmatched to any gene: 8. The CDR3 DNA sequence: TGTGCCAGTAATGCCGACAGGGGATATAGCAATCAGCCCCAGCATTTT. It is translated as CASNADRGYSNQPQHF.

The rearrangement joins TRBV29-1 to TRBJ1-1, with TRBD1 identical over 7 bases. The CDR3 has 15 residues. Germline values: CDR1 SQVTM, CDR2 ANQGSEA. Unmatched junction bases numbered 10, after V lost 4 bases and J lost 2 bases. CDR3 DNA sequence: TGCAGCGTTGGGGTCCTTACAGGGGCAAACACTGAAGCTTTCTTT. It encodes CSVGVLTGANTEAFF.

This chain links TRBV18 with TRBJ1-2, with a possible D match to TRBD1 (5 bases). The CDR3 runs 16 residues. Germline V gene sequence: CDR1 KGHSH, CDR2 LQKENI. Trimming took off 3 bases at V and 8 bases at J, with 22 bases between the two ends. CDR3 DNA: TGTGCCAGCTCACCCCCTATCGAAGGGGCCCTCGGAGGCTACACCTTC. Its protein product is CASSPPIEGALGGYTF.

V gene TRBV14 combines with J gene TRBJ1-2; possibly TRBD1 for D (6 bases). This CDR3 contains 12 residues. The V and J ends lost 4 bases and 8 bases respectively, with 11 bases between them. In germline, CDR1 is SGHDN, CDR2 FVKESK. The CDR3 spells CASSLYREGYTF. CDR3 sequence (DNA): TGTGCCAGCAGCCTCTACAGGGAAGGCTACACCTTC.

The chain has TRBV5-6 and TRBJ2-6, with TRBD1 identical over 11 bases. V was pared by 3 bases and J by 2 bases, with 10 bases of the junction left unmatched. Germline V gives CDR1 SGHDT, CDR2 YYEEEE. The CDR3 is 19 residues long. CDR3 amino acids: CASSSLGTGGGTGANVLTF. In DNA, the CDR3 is TGTGCCAGCAGCTCTCTGGGGACAGGGGGTGGAACTGGGGCCAACGTCCTGACTTTC.

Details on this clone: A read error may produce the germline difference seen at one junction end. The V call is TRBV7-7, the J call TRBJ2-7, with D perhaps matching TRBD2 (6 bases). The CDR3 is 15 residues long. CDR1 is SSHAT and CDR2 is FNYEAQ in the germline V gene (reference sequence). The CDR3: CASSLAAGLFYEQYF. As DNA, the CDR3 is TGTGCTAGCAGCTTAGCGGCAGGGCTATTCTACGAGCAGTACTTC.

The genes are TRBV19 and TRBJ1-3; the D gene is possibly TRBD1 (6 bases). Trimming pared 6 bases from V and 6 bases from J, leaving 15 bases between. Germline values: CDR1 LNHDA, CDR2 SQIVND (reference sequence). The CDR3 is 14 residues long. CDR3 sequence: CASSPLQGANTIYF. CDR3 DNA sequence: TGTGCCAGTAGCCCCCTACAGGGAGCAAACACCATATATTTT.

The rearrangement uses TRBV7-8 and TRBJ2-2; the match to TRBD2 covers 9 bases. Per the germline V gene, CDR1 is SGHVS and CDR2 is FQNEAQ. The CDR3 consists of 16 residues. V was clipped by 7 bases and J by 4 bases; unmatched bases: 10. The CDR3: CASTSRGTSSTGELFF. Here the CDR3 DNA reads TGTGCCAGCACTTCCCGCGGGACTAGCAGCACCGGGGAGCTGTTTTTT.

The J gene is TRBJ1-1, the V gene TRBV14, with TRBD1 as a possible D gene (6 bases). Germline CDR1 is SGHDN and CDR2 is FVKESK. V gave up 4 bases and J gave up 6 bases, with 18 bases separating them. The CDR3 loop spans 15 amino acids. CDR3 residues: CASSRNTGYGAEAFF. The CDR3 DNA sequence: TGTGCCAGCAGCCGTAATACAGGGTACGGTGCTGAAGCTTTCTTT. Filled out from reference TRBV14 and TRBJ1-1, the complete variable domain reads EAGVTQFPSHSVIEKGQTVTLRCDPISGHDNLYWYRRVMGKEIKFLLHFVKESKQDESGMPNNRFLAERTGGTYSTLKVQPAELEDSGVYFCASSRNTGYGAEAFFGQGTRLTVV.

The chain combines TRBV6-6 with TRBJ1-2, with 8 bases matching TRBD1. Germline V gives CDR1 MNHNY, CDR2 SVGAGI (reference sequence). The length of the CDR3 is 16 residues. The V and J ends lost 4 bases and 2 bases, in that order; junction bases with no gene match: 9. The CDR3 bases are TGTGCCAGCAGTTCAGGGGGCGCCTTTGACAACTATGGCTACACCTTC. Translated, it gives CASSSGGAFDNYGYTF.

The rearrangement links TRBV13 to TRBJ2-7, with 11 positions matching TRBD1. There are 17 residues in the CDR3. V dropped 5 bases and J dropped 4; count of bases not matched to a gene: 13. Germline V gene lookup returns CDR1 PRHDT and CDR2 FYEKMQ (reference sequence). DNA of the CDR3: TGTGCCAGCAGCCCCTCCACAGGGACAGGGGGAAAATACGAGCAGTACTTC. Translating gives CASSPSTGTGGKYEQYF.

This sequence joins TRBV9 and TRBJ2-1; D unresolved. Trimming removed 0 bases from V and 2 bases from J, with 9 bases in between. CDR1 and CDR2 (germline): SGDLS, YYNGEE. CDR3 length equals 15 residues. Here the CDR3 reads CASSVGSTTYNEQFF. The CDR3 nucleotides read TGTGCCAGCAGCGTAGGTAGTACCACCTACAATGAGCAGTTCTTC.

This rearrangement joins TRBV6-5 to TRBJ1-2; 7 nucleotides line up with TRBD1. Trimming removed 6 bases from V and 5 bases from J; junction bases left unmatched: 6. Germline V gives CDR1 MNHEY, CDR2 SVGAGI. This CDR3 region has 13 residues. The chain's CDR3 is CASRTRGVYGYTF. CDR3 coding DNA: TGTGCCAGCAGAACCAGGGGGGTGTATGGCTACACCTTC.

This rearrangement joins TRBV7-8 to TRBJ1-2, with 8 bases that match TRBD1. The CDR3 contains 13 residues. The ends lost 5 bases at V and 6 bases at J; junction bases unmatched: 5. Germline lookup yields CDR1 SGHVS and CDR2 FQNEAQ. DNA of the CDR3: TGTGCCAGCAGCGCTGGACAGGGTAATGGCTACACCTTC. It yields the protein CASSAGQGNGYTF.

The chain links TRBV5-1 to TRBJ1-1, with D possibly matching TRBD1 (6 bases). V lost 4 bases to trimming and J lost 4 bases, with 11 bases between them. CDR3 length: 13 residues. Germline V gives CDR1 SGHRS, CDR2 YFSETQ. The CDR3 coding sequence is TGCGCCAGCAGCCAGGGGATAGGCACTGAAGCTTTCTTT. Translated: CASSQGIGTEAFF.

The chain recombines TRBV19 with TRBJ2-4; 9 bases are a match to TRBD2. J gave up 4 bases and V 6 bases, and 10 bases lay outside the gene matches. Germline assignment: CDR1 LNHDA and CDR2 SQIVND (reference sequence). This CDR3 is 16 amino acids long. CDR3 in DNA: TGTGCCAGTAGGCAGTATTGGCGGGGGGGAAAAAACATTCAGTACTTC. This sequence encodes CASRQYWRGGKNIQYF.

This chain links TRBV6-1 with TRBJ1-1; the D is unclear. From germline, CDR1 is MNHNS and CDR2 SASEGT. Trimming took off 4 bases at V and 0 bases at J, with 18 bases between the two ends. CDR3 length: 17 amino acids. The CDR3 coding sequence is TGTGCCAGCAGTGCCGGGAGGCTGAGTGGGATGAACACTGAAGCTTTCTTT. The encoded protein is CASSAGRLSGMNTEAFF.

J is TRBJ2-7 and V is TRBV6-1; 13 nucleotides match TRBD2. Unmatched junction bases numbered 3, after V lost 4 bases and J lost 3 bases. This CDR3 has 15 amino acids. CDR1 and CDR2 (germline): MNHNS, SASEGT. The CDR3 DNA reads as TGTGCCAGCAGTGCCCGGACTAGCGGGAGCTACGAGCAGTACTTC. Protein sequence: CASSARTSGSYEQYF.

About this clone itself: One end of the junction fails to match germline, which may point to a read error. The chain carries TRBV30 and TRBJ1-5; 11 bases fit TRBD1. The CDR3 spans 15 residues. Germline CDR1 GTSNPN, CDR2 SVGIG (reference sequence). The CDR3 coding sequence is TGTGCCGGGAGTGCCGGACAGGGGGCGGTTCAGCCCCAGCATTTT. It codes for CAGSAGQGAVQPQHF.

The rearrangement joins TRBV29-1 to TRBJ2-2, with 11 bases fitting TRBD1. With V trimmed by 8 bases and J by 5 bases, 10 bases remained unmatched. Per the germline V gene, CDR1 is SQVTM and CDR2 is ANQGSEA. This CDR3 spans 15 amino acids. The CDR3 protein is CSTRVGTGGTGELFF. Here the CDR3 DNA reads TGCAGCACCCGGGTAGGGACAGGGGGGACCGGGGAGCTGTTTTTT.

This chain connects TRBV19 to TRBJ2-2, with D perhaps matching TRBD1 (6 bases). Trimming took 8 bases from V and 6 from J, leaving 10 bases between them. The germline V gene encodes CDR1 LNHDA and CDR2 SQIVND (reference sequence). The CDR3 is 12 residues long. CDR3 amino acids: CASRTGSGELFF. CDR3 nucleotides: TGTGCCAGTCGAACAGGGTCCGGGGAGCTGTTTTTT.

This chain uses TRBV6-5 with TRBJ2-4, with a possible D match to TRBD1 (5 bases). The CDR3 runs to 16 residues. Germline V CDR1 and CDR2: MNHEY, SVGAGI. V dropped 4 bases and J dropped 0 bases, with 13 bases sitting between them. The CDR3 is CASSSRQPLAKNIQYF. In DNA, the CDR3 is TGTGCCAGCAGTTCTAGACAGCCTCTAGCCAAAAACATTCAGTACTTC.

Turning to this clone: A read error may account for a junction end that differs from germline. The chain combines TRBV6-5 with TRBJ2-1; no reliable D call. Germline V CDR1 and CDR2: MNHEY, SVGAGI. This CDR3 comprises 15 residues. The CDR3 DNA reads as TGTGCCAGCAGTTACGACATGAGCTCCGACAATGAGCAGTTCTTC. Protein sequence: CASSYDMSSDNEQFF.

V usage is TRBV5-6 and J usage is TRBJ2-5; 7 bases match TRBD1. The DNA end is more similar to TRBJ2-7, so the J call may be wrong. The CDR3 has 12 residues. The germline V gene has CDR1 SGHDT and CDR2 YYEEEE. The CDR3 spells CASSDRAYEQYF. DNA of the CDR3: TGTGCCAGCAGCGACAGGGCCTACGAGCAGTACTTC.

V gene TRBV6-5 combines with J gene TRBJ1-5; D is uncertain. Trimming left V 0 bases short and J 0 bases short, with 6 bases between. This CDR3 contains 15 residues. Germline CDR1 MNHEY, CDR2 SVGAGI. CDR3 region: CASSYSAPSNQPQHF. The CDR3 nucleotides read TGTGCCAGCAGTTACTCGGCCCCTAGCAATCAGCCCCAGCATTTT.

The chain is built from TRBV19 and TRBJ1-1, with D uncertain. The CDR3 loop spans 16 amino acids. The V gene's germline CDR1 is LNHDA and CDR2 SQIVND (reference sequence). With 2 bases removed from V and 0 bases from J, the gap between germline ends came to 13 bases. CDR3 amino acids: CASSIRIGAVNTEAFF. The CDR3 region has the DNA TGTGCCAGTAGTATAAGAATTGGCGCGGTGAACACTGAAGCTTTCTTT.

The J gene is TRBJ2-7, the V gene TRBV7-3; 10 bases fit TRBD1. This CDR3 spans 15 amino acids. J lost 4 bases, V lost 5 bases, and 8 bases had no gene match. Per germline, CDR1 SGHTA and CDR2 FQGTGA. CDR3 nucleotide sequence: TGTGCCAGCAGCAGAGGGACAGGGGATACTTACGAGCAGTACTTC. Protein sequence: CASSRGTGDTYEQYF.

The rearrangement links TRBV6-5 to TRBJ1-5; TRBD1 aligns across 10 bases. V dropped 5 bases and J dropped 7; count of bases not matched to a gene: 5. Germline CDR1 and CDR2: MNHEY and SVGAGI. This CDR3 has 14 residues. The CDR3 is CASSPGTGEQPQHF. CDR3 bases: TGTGCCAGCAGTCCCGGGACAGGGGAACAGCCCCAGCATTTT.

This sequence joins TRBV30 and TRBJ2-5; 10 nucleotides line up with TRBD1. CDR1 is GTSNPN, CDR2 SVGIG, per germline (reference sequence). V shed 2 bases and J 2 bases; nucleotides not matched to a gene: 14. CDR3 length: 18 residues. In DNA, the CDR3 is TGTGCCTGGAGTTCACCCCTTCGACAGGGGGCGCAACAAGAGACCCAGTACTTC. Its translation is CAWSSPLRQGAQQETQYF.

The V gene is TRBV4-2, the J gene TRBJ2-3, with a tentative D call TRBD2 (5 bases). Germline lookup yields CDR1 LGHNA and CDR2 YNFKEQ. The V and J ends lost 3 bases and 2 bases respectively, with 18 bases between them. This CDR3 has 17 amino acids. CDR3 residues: CASSHPRGSAFTDTQYF. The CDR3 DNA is TGTGCCAGCAGCCACCCCCGGGGTAGCGCGTTCACAGATACGCAGTATTTT.

CDR3 in amino acids: CSVGGGNRRNQETQYF. The CDR3 bases are TGCAGCGTTGGGGGGGGGAACAGGAGGAACCAAGAGACCCAGTACTTC. The genes are TRBV29-1 and TRBJ2-5; 7 nucleotides align to TRBD2. Per the germline V gene, CDR1 is SQVTM and CDR2 is ANQGSEA. The length of the CDR3 is 16 residues. J lost 0 bases, V lost 4 bases, and 11 bases had no gene match.